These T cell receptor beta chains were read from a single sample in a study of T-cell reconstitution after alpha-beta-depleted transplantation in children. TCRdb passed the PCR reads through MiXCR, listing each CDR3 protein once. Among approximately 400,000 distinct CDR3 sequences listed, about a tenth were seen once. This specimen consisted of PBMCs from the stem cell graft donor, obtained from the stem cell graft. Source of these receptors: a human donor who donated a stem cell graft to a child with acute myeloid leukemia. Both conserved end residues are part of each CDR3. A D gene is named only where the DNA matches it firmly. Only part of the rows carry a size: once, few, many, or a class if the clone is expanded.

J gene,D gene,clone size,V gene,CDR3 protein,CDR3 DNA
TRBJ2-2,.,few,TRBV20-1,CSAHGVGNTGELFF,TGCAGTGCTCACGGTGTGGGGAACACCGGGGAGCTGTTTTTT
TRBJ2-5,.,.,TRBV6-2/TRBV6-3,CASRGEVRGPETQYF,TGTGCCAGCAGGGGGGAGGTCAGGGGCCCAGAGACCCAGTACTTC
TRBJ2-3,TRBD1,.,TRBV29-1,CSGARGPTGFVSDTQYF,TGCAGCGGTGCCCGGGGCCCGACAGGGTTTGTTTCAGATACGCAGTATTTT
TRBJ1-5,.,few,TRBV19,CASSWDADQPQHF,TGTGCCAGTAGTTGGGACGCCGATCAGCCCCAGCATTTT
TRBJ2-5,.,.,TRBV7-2,CASSLAGRDGETQYF,TGTGCCAGCAGCTTAGCTGGCAGGGACGGAGAGACCCAGTACTTC
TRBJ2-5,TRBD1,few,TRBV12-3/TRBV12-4,CASSLPGQGAWETQYF,TGTGCCAGCAGTTTACCGGGACAGGGGGCTTGGGAGACCCAGTACTTC
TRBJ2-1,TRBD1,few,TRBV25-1,CASSESAARGQNNEQFF,TGTGCCAGCAGTGAATCCGCGGCGAGGGGGCAGAACAATGAGCAGTTCTTC
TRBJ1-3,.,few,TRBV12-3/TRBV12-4,CASSPQDNSGNTIYF,TGTGCCAGCAGCCCTCAGGACAACTCTGGAAACACCATATATTTT
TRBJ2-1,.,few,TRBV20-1,CSAYSGDTNEQFF,TGCAGTGCGTATAGCGGCGATACCAATGAGCAGTTCTTC
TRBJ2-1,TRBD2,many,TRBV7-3,CASSFTGGQYNEQFF,TGTGCCAGCAGTTTCACGGGGGGGCAATACAATGAGCAGTTCTTC
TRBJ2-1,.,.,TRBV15,CATSREASSYNEQFF,TGTGCCACCAGCAGGGAAGCGAGCTCCTACAATGAGCAGTTCTTC
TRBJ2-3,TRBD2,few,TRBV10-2,CASTQLAATDTQYF,TGCGCCAGCACCCAACTAGCGGCCACAGATACGCAGTATTTT
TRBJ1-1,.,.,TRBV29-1,CSVVRWGAEAFF,TGCAGCGTTGTGAGGTGGGGTGCTGAAGCTTTCTTT
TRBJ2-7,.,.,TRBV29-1,CSVEKTGEQYF,TGCAGCGTTGAAAAAACCGGAGAGCAGTACTTC
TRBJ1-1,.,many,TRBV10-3,CAISESGRAASTEAFF,TGTGCCATCAGTGAGTCAGGCAGGGCTGCAAGCACTGAAGCTTTCTTT
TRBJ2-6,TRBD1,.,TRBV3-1,CASSRRTGPVSSGANVLTF,TGTGCCAGCAGCCGCAGGACAGGCCCCGTAAGCTCTGGGGCCAACGTCCTGACTTTC
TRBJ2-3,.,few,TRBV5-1,CASSGGPGGTDTQYF,TGCGCCAGCAGCGGTGGACCTGGGGGGACAGATACGCAGTATTTT
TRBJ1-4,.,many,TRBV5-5,CASSLGQDLEKLFF,TGTGCCAGCAGCTTGGGACAGGATCTCGAAAAACTGTTTTTT
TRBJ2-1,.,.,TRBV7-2,CASSLTVRDEQFF,TGTGCCAGCAGCTTAACCGTTCGAGATGAGCAGTTCTTC
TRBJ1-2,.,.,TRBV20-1,CSAHHREGNYGYTF,TGCAGTGCGCACCACAGGGAGGGGAACTATGGCTACACCTTC
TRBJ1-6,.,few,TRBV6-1,CASIERGSNSPLHF,TGTGCCAGCATCGAACGGGGTTCTAATTCACCCCTCCACTTT
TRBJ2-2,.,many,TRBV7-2,CASSRMNTGELFF,TGTGCCAGCAGCCGCATGAACACCGGGGAGCTGTTTTTT
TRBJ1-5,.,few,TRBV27,CASGQGRQPQHF,TGTGCCAGTGGGCAGGGGCGCCAGCCCCAGCATTTT
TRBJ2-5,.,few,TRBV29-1,CSVVEHATYQETQYF,TGCAGCGTTGTAGAGCATGCTACGTACCAAGAGACCCAGTACTTC
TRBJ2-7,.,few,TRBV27,CASSLWPASSYEQYF,TGTGCCAGCAGTTTATGGCCCGCGAGCTCCTACGAGCAGTACTTC
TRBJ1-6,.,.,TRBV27,CASSRDDSYNSPLHF,TGTGCCAGCAGCAGGGATGACTCCTATAATTCACCCCTCCACTTT
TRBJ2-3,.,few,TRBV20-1,CSAPEPGLSGFITDTQYF,TGCAGTGCTCCCGAACCTGGGCTATCGGGCTTTATCACAGATACGCAGTATTTT
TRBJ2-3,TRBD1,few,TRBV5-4,CASSFGTGEPDTQYF,TGTGCCAGCAGCTTCGGGACAGGGGAGCCAGATACGCAGTATTTT
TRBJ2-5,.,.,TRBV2,CASRPGTSRGETQYF,TGTGCCAGCAGACCCGGAACTAGCCGCGGAGAGACCCAGTACTTC
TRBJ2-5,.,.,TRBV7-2,CASSLVAGSGETQYF,TGTGCCAGCAGCTTAGTGGCAGGGTCCGGGGAGACCCAGTACTTC
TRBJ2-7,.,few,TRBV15,CATSPGTAEGGEQYF,TGTGCCACCAGCCCCGGGACAGCGGAGGGGGGCGAGCAGTACTTC
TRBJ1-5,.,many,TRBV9,CASSVGGVNQPQHF,TGTGCCAGCAGCGTAGGTGGGGTTAATCAGCCCCAGCATTTT
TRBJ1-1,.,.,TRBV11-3,CASSQGPMNTEAFF,TGTGCCAGCAGCCAGGGGCCGATGAACACTGAAGCTTTCTTT
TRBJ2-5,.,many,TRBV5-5,CASSLLGKETQYF,TGTGCCAGCAGCTTGCTGGGAAAAGAGACCCAGTACTTC
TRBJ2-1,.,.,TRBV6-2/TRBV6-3,CASSDPRMANEQFF,TGTGCCAGCAGCGACCCGAGAATGGCCAATGAGCAGTTCTTC
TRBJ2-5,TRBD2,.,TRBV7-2,CASRESSGIQETQYF,TGTGCCAGCAGGGAGTCGAGCGGGATCCAAGAGACCCAGTACTTC
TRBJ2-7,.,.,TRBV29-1,CSVALGYEQYF,TGCAGCGTTGCCCTAGGTTACGAGCAGTACTTC
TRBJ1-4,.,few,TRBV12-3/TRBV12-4,CASSLKGPDKLFF,TGTGCCAGCAGTTTGAAGGGACCTGACAAACTGTTTTTT
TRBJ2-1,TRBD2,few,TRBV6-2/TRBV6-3,CASSPGGAFLAGSGNEQFF,TGTGCCAGCAGTCCCGGTGGGGCCTTCCTAGCGGGATCGGGGAATGAGCAGTTCTTC
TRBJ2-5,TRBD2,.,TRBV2,CASSEGTSGETQYF,TGTGCCAGCAGTGAGGGGACTAGCGGGGAGACCCAGTACTTC
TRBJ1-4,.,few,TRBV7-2,CASSRKINEKLFF,TGTGCCAGCAGCCGGAAAATAAATGAAAAACTGTTTTTT
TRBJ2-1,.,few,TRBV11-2,CASSAWSAGNEQFF,TGTGCCAGCAGCGCCTGGAGCGCTGGCAATGAGCAGTTCTTC
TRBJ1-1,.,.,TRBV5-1,CASSEQDSRTEAFF,TGCGCCAGCAGCGAACAAGACTCGAGGACTGAAGCTTTCTTT
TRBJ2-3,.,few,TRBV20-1,CSADRPSTDTQYF,TGCAGTGCTGACCGGCCCAGCACAGATACGCAGTATTTT
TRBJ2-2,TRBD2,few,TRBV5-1,CASSLPTPGLVDTGELFF,TGCGCCAGCAGCTTACCAACCCCCGGACTAGTTGACACCGGGGAGCTGTTTTTT
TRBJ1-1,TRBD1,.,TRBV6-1,CASSETGDTEAFF,TGTGCCAGCAGTGAAACAGGGGACACTGAAGCTTTCTTT
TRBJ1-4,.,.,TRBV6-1,CASRRVPTTQATNEKLFF,TGTGCCAGCAGACGCGTCCCAACCACTCAGGCAACTAATGAAAAACTGTTTTTT
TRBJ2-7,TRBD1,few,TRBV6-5,CASSYAGGSYEQYF,TGTGCCAGCAGTTACGCAGGGGGCTCCTACGAGCAGTACTTC
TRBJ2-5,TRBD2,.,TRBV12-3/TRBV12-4,CASSPTSGSSIETQYF,TGTGCCAGCAGTCCGACTAGCGGGAGTTCTATTGAGACCCAGTACTTC
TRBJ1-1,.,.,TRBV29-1,CSATRGAGTEAFF,TGCAGCGCCACTCGAGGGGCTGGGACTGAAGCTTTCTTT
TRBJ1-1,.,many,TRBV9,CASSRDFVGGNTEAFF,TGTGCCAGCAGTCGGGACTTCGTTGGGGGGAACACTGAAGCTTTCTTT
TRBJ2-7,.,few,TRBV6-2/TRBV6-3,CASRSSGYEQYF,TGTGCCAGCCGCTCCTCCGGTTACGAGCAGTACTTC
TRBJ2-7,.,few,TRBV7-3,CASSFGGEDEQYF,TGTGCCAGCAGCTTTGGGGGTGAAGACGAGCAGTACTTC
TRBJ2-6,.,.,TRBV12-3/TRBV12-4,CASSFRGAGANVLTF,TGTGCCAGCAGTTTCAGGGGAGCTGGGGCCAACGTCCTGACTTTC
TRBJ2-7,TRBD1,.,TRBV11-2,CASSIHRDSLSYEQYF,TGTGCCAGCAGCATCCACCGGGACAGTCTCTCCTACGAGCAGTACTTC